This T cell receptor (beta chain) came from a study of cytotoxic CD8 clonotypes in ibrutinib-treated CLL. Study in general: Samples showed on average around 240,000 productive templates and about 100,000 productive rearrangements.

For TCR beta libraries, about 2 micrograms of genomic DNA were obtained from cryopreserved PBMCs. Profiled with immunoSEQ multiplex PCR; TCRdb holds only in-frame clones, not every one. Of about 49,000 clones listed, around half are singletons. The CDR3 length is 13 residues. The germline CDR1 and CDR2 sequences are MNHEY and SMNVEV (reference sequence). Trimming removed 0 bases at V and 15 bases at J, with 14 bases between. The source is a human donor with chronic lymphocytic leukemia. This specimen consisted of PBMCs, obtained after 12 months of ibrutinib treatment. V usage is TRBV27 and J usage is TRBJ1-4, with no clear D. The CDR3 DNA sequence: TGTGCCAGCAGTTTATCGGGTACCCCCGGGGTGTTTTTT. Translation: CASSLSGTPGVFF.